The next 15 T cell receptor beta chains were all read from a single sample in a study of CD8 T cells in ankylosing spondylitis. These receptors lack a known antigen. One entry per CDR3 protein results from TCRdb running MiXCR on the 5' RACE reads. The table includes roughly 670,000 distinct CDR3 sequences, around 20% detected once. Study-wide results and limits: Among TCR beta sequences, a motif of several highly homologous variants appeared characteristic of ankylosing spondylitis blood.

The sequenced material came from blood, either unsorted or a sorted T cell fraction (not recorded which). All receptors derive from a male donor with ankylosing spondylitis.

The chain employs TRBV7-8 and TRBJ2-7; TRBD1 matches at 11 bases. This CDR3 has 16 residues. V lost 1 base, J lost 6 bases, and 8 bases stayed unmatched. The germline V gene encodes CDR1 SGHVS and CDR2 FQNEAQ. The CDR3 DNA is TGTGCCAGCAGCTTAGATCTCGGACAGGGGGCCCTCGAGCAGTACTTC. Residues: CASSLDLGQGALEQYF.

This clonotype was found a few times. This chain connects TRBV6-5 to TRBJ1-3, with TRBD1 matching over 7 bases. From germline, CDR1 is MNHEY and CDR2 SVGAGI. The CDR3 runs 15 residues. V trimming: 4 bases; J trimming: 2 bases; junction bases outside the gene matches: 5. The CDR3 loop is CASSSLGTAGNTIYF. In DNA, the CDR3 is TGTGCCAGCAGTTCCCTCGGGACAGCTGGAAACACCATATATTTT.

CDR3 region: CASSLRLGRETQYF. As DNA, the CDR3 is TGTGCCAGCAGCTTACGGTTGGGGCGGGAGACCCAGTACTTC. The genes are TRBV7-9 and TRBJ2-5; maybe TRBD1 (5 bases). Germline CDR1 reads SEHNR; CDR2 reads FQNEAQ (reference sequence). V shed 2 bases and J shed 5 bases, with 12 bases lying between them. This CDR3 spans 14 amino acids.

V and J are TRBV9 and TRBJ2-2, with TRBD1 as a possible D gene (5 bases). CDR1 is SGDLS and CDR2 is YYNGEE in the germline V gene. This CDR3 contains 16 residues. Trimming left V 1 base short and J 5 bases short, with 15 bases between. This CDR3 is CASSVQGKPSTGELFF. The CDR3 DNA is TGTGCCAGCAGCGTACAGGGAAAACCTAGTACCGGGGAGCTGTTTTTT.

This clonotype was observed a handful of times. Here the CDR3 reads CASSFGLLYEQYF. DNA of the CDR3: TGTGCCAGCAGTTTTGGGCTCCTCTACGAGCAGTACTTC. The chain is built from TRBV12-3 or TRBV12-4 and TRBJ2-7; no clear D gene. The CDR3 sequence is 13 residues long. V was cut by 3 bases and J by 3 bases, with 9 bases left in between.

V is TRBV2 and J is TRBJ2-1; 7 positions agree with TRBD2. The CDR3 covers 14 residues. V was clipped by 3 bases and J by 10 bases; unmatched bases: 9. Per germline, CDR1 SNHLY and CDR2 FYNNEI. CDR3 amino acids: CASSDGLAAGEQFF. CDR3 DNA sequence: TGTGCCAGCAGTGATGGTCTAGCGGCCGGGGAGCAGTTCTTC.

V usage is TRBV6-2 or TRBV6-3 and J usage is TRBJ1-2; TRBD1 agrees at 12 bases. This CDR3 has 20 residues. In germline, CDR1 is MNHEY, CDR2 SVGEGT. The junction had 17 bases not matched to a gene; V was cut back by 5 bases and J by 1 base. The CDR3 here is CASSNRDRGLGPTINYGYTF. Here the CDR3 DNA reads TGTGCCAGCAGTAACCGGGACAGGGGGCTCGGGCCGACAATTAACTATGGCTACACCTTC.

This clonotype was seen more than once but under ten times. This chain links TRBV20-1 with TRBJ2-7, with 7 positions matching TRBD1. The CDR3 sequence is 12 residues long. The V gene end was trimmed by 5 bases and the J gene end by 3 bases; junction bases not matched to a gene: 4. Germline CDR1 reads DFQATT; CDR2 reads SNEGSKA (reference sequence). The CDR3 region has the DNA TGCAGTGCTCGGGACAGCCACTACGAGCAGTACTTC. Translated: CSARDSHYEQYF.

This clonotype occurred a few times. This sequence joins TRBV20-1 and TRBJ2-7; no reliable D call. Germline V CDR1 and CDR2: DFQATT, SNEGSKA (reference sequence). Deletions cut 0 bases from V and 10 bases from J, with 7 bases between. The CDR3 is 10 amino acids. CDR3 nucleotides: TGCAGTGCTAGAGATTGGCTCCAGTACTTC. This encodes CSARDWLQYF.

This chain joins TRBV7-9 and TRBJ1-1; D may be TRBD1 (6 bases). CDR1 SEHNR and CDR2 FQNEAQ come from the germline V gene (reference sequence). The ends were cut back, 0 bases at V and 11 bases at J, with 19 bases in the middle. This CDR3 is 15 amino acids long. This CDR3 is CASSLARPGGGFAFF. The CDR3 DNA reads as TGTGCCAGCAGCTTAGCGAGGCCCGGGGGCGGATTCGCTTTCTTT.

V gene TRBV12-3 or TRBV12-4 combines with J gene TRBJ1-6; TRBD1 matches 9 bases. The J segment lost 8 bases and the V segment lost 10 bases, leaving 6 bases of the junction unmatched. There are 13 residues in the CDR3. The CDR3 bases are TGTGCCACCCAGGGACAGGGAGATTCACCCCTCCACTTT. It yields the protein CATQGQGDSPLHF.

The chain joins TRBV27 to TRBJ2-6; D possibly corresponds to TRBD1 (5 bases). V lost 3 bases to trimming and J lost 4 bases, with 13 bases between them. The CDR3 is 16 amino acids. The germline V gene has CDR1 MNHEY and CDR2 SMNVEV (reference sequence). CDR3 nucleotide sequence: TGTGCCAGCAGTTTTACAGGCGCCCTCGGGGCCAACGTCCTGACTTTC. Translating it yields CASSFTGALGANVLTF.

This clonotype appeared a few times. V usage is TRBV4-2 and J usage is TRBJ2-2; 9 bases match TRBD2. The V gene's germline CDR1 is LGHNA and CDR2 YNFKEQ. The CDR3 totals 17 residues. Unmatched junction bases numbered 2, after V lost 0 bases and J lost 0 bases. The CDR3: CASSQEPSGTNTGELFF. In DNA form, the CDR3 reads TGTGCCAGCAGCCAAGAGCCTAGCGGGACGAACACCGGGGAGCTGTTTTTT.

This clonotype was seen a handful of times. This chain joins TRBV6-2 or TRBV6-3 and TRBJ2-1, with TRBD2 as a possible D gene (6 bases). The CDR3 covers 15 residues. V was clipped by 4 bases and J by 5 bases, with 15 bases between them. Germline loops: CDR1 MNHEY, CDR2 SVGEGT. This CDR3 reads CASSFRLDSHNEQFF. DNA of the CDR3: TGTGCCAGCAGTTTCCGACTAGACTCTCACAATGAGCAGTTCTTC.

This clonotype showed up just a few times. The CDR3, as DNA: TGTGCCAGCAGCCCCGCTTGGGACCAGTACTTC. Translated, it gives CASSPAWDQYF. The chain joins TRBV14 to TRBJ2-5; D not certain. V gave up 4 bases and J gave up 10 bases, with 10 bases separating them. Looked up from germline, CDR1 is SGHDN and CDR2 is FVKESK. The CDR3 has 11 amino acids. Complete variable domain (other parts from reference TRBV14 and TRBJ2-5): EAGVTQFPSHSVIEKGQTVTLRCDPISGHDNLYWYRRVMGKEIKFLLHFVKESKQDESGMPNNRFLAERTGGTYSTLKVQPAELEDSGVYFCASSPAWDQYFGPGTRLLVL.